This T cell receptor beta chain was sequenced during a study of blood T cell repertoires in COVID-19. This clone was seen a single time. Some clones are missing from TCRdb's copy, which holds only in-frame ones; the method was immunoSEQ multiplex PCR. The sample yields approximately 200,000 clones, under 90% seen once. Trimming left V 1 base short and J 2 bases short, with 12 bases between. The CDR3 covers 15 residues. CDR1 and CDR2 from the germline V gene are SGHAT and FQNNGV. The receptor's source is a man between 60 and 75 years old who had recovered from COVID-19. Source material: PBMCs or T cells enriched from blood (not recorded which). V is TRBV11-2 and J is TRBJ2-7; D is perhaps TRBD1 (6 bases). The CDR3 DNA is TGTGCCAGCAGCTTAGGCCAGGGGTACCCCTACGAGCAGTACTTC. Translating it yields CASSLGQGYPYEQYF.